Sequencing of this TCR beta chain was carried out in a study of CD4 and CD8 cells across lung adenocarcinoma regions. Localized lung adenocarcinoma, a non-small cell lung cancer, affected the donors. MiXCR, run by TCRdb on the PCR reads, gives a single entry per CDR3 protein. Of around 25,000 distinct CDR3 sequences listed, around 50% are singletons. Germline V gives CDR1 MNHNS, CDR2 SASEGT. The CDR3 is 14 amino acids. Sequencing was carried out using CD4+ T cells from the center of a lung tumor. The rearrangement links TRBV6-1 to TRBJ2-5, with D possibly called TRBD1 or TRBD2 (6 bases each). The clonotype was recovered from a male donor with lung adenocarcinoma. The CD4 and CD8 labels of this study may be unreliable. In nucleotides, the CDR3 is TGTGCGGGCAGAGGGGGAGGAGACAAAGAGACCCAGTACTTC. Translated, it gives CAGRGGGDKETQYF.